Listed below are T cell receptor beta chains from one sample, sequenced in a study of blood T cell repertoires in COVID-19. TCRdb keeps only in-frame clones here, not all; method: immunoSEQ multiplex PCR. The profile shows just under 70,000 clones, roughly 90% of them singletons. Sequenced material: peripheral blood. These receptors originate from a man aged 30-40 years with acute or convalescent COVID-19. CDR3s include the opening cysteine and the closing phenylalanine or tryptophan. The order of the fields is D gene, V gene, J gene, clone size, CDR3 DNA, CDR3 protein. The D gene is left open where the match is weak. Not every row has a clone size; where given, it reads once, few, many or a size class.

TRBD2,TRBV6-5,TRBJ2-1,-,TGTGCCAGCAGTTACCGCGGGACTAGCTACAATGAGCAGTTCTTC,CASSYRGTSYNEQFF
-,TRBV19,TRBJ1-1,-,TGTGCCAGTACCGACAGGATTACTGAAGCTTTCTTT,CASTDRITEAFF
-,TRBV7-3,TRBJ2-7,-,TGTGCCAGCAGTCGCTCGGGGGTAAAAACCTACGAGCAGTACTTC,CASSRSGVKTYEQYF
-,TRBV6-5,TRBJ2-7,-,TGTGCCAGCAGTTACTCCACAGCCTACTACGAGCAGTACTTC,CASSYSTAYYEQYF
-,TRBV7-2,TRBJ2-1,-,TGTGCCAGCAGCTCAGAGGGGGTCAATGAGCAGTTCTTC,CASSSEGVNEQFF
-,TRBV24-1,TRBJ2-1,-,TGTGCCACCAGTGATTTGAATTCTGGGCAGGGGTTTAATGAGCAGTTCTTC,CATSDLNSGQGFNEQFF
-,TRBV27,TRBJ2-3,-,TGTGCCACCCGAGGTGGTACAGATACGCAGTATTTT,CATRGGTDTQYF
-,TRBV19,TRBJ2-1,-,TGTGCCAGTAGTATAGTTCCTTACAATGAGCAGTTCTTC,CASSIVPYNEQFF
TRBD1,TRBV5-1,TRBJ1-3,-,TGCGCCAGCAGCTCCTCGACAGGGCCGAACACCATATATTTT,CASSSSTGPNTIYF
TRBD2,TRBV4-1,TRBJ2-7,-,TGCGCCAGCAGCCAAGAGTTAGCGGGGCCCTACGAGCAGTACTTC,CASSQELAGPYEQYF
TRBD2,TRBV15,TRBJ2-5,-,TGTGCCACCAGCAGACGTGGACTAGCGGAAGAGACCCAGTACTTC,CATSRRGLAEETQYF
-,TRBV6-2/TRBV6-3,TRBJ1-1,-,TGTGCCAGCAGTTATTCCCCCAGGGATTTTAATCAGAACACTGAAGCTTTCTTT,CASSYSPRDFNQNTEAFF
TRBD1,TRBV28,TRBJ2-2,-,TGTGCCAGCAGTCCCAGGACAGGGCATGGCACCGGGGAGCTGTTTTTT,CASSPRTGHGTGELFF
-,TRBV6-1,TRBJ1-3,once,TGTGCCAGCAGTGAAACTCACGGGGACTCTGGAAACACCATATATTTT,CASSETHGDSGNTIYF
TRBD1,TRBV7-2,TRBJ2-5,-,TGTGCCAGCAGCTCCCGGACAGGGGTGGAGACCCAGTACTTC,CASSSRTGVETQYF
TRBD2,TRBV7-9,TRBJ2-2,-,TGTGCCAGCAGCTTACGGATTGGGCGGGAGGAAAAGAACACCGGGGAGCTGTTTTTT,CASSLRIGREEKNTGELFF
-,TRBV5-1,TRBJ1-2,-,TGCGCCAGCAGCTTGGACGGGATAGATGGCTACACCTTC,CASSLDGIDGYTF
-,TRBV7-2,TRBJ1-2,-,TGTGCCAGCAGCTACCAGGGGATGGGTAACTATGGCTACACCTTC,CASSYQGMGNYGYTF
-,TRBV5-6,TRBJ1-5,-,TGTGCCAGCAGCTTTCAGGGTACGAGCAATCAGCCCCAGCATTTT,CASSFQGTSNQPQHF
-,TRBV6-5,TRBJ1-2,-,TGTGCCAGCAGTAGCAACTATGGCTACACCTTC,CASSSNYGYTF
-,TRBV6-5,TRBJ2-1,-,TGTGCCAGCAGCTACTTCGGGAGCAATGAGCAGTTCTTC,CASSYFGSNEQFF
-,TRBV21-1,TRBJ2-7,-,TGTGCCAGCAGCAGCAAAGGCCCTCTAGCGGGAGTCGAGCAGTACTTC,CASSSKGPLAGVEQYF
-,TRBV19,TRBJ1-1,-,TGTGCCAGTAGTATTAGCTTGAACACTGAAGCTTTCTTT,CASSISLNTEAFF
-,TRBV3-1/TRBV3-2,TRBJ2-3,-,TGTGCCAGCAGCCAAGATCTCGGGGGGCCCGACGGGCCAGATACGCAGTATTTT,CASSQDLGGPDGPDTQYF
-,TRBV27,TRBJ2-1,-,TGTGCCAGCGGGGAGACCTTAAGCTCCTACAATGAGCAGTTCTTC,CASGETLSSYNEQFF
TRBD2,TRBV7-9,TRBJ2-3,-,TGTGCCAGCAGCTTAGTAGCGGGAGCGGATACGCAGTATTTT,CASSLVAGADTQYF
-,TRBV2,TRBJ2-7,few,TGTGCCAGCAGTGTAACGGGGGTCCACGAGCAGTACTTC,CASSVTGVHEQYF
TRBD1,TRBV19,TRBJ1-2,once,TGTGCCAGTAGTCGCCCAGGCGGGGCAGGGGGCGTCGGCTACACCTTC,CASSRPGGAGGVGYTF
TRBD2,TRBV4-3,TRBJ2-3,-,TGCGCCAGCAGCCAAGGTGGGGGGGTCTCTGGCACAGATACGCAGTATTTT,CASSQGGGVSGTDTQYF
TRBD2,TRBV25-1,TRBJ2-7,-,TGTGCCAGCAGTGGACTAGCGGGACACTACGAGCAGTACTTC,CASSGLAGHYEQYF
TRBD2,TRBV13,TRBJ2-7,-,TGTGCCAGCAGCTTAGCCCGTAGTTCCCTAGCGGGAGTACAGTACTTC,CASSLARSSLAGVQYF
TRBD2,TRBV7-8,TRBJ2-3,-,TGTGCCAGCAGCGGAAGACCGGTAGCGGGAGGTCTTAGCACAGATACGCAGTATTTT,CASSGRPVAGGLSTDTQYF
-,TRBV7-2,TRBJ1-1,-,TGTGCCAGCAGCTTAGTTCGGAACACTGAAGCTTTCTTT,CASSLVRNTEAFF
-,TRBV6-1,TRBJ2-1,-,TGTGCCAGCAGTGAAAGAGGTTACAATGAGCAGTTCTTC,CASSERGYNEQFF